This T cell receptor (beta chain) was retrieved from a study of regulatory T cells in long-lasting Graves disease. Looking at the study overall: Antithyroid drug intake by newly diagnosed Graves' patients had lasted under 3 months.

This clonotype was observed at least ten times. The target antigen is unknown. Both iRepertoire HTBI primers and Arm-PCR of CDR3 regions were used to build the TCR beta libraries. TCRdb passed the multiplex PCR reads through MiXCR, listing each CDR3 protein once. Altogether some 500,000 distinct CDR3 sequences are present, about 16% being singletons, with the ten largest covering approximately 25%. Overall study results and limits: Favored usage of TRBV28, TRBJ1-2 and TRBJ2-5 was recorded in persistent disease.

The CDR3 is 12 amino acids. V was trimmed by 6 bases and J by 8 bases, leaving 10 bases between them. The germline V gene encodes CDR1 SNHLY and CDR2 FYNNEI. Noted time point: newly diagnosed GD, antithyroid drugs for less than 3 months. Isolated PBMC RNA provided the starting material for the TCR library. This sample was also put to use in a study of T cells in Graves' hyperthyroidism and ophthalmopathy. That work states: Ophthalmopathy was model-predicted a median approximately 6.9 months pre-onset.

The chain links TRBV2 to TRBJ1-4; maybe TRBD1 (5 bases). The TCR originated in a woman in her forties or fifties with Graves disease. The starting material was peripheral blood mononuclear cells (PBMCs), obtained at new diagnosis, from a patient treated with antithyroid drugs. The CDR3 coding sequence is TGTGCCAGCAGCGACAGCGGGGAAAAACTGTTTTTT. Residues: CASSDSGEKLFF.